A selection of T cell receptor beta chains follows, all from one sample in a study of blood T cell repertoires in COVID-19. Produced via immunoSEQ multiplex PCR; TCRdb's table is partial and in-frame only. This sample has more than 150,000 clones, with more than 75% found just once. The sequenced material came from peripheral blood. The origin of the receptors is a man aged 40-55 years with active or convalescent COVID-19. Each CDR3 is given with its conserved first and last residue. D genes are given only for firm matches. The listing skips clone size in some rows; elsewhere it reads once, few, many or a size class.

D gene: TRBD1; J gene: TRBJ1-1; V gene: TRBV30; clone size: once; CDR3 length: 14; CDR3 DNA: TGTGCCTGGAGTGCCGGGACAGGAAGGTCTGAAGCTTTCTTT; CDR3 protein: CAWSAGTGRSEAFF
D gene: NA; J gene: TRBJ2-3; V gene: TRBV27; clone size: NA; CDR3 length: 12; CDR3 DNA: TGTGCCAGCAGACTAGCATTAGATACGCAGTATTTT; CDR3 protein: CASRLALDTQYF
D gene: NA; J gene: TRBJ1-1; V gene: TRBV19; clone size: NA; CDR3 length: 15; CDR3 DNA: TGTGCCAGTAGGGCCAACAGTATCCTTGGGACTGAAGCTTTCTTT; CDR3 protein: CASRANSILGTEAFF
D gene: NA; J gene: TRBJ1-2; V gene: TRBV7-9; clone size: NA; CDR3 length: 15; CDR3 DNA: TGTGCCAGCACCCCACCCCTGACAAGTAACTATGGCTACACCTTC; CDR3 protein: CASTPPLTSNYGYTF
D gene: TRBD1; J gene: TRBJ1-6; V gene: TRBV28; clone size: NA; CDR3 length: 15; CDR3 DNA: TGTGCCAGCCTCCCTAGACAGGGGCGGGATTCACCCCTCCACTTT; CDR3 protein: CASLPRQGRDSPLHF
D gene: NA; J gene: TRBJ2-1; V gene: TRBV5-6; clone size: NA; CDR3 length: 14; CDR3 DNA: TGTGCCAGCAGCGCCCAGGGATCCAGGAATGAGCAGTTCTTC; CDR3 protein: CASSAQGSRNEQFF
D gene: TRBD1; J gene: TRBJ1-1; V gene: TRBV10-3; clone size: once; CDR3 length: 15; CDR3 DNA: TGTGCCATCGAGTCGAGACAGGGGGGGGGCACTGAAGCTTTCTTT; CDR3 protein: CAIESRQGGGTEAFF
D gene: TRBD1; J gene: TRBJ1-5; V gene: TRBV6-5; clone size: NA; CDR3 length: 15; CDR3 DNA: TGTGCCAGCAGGAGGGACAGCCGCTCCAATCAGCCCCAGCATTTT; CDR3 protein: CASRRDSRSNQPQHF
D gene: NA; J gene: TRBJ2-1; V gene: TRBV9; clone size: once; CDR3 length: 15; CDR3 DNA: TGTGCCAGCAGCGTAGTGGGGGGCTCCTACAATGAGCAGTTCTTC; CDR3 protein: CASSVVGGSYNEQFF
D gene: NA; J gene: TRBJ2-1; V gene: TRBV5-1; clone size: NA; CDR3 length: 13; CDR3 DNA: TGCGCCAGCAGCTTGGCGGACTTCAATGAGCAGTTCTTC; CDR3 protein: CASSLADFNEQFF
D gene: TRBD1; J gene: TRBJ1-4; V gene: TRBV19; clone size: NA; CDR3 length: 15; CDR3 DNA: TGTGCCAGTAGTCCCCCGGGACAGGGCGATGAAAAACTGTTTTTT; CDR3 protein: CASSPPGQGDEKLFF
D gene: NA; J gene: TRBJ2-3; V gene: TRBV7-3; clone size: few; CDR3 length: 13; CDR3 DNA: TGTGCCAGCACCGCGGGCCGCACAGATACGCAGTATTTT; CDR3 protein: CASTAGRTDTQYF
D gene: TRBD2; J gene: TRBJ2-1; V gene: TRBV11-2; clone size: NA; CDR3 length: 16; CDR3 DNA: TGTGCCAGCAGCCTAGGGAGTAGCGGGGGGGCAGACGAGCAGTTCTTC; CDR3 protein: CASSLGSSGGADEQFF
D gene: NA; J gene: TRBJ1-3; V gene: TRBV28; clone size: medium-sized; CDR3 length: 13; CDR3 DNA: TGTGCCAGCACAGACACCTCTGGAAACACCATATATTTT; CDR3 protein: CASTDTSGNTIYF
D gene: NA; J gene: TRBJ2-7; V gene: TRBV4-1; clone size: NA; CDR3 length: 17; CDR3 DNA: TGCGCCAGCAGCCTCCCAGGGGAAGGGGGATACGCCTACGAGCAGTACTTC; CDR3 protein: CASSLPGEGGYAYEQYF
D gene: NA; J gene: TRBJ1-2; V gene: TRBV2; clone size: once; CDR3 length: 13; CDR3 DNA: TGTGCCAGCAGGGGGCAGGGCTGGTATGGCTACACCTTC; CDR3 protein: CASRGQGWYGYTF
D gene: TRBD1; J gene: TRBJ1-2; V gene: TRBV6-2/TRBV6-3; clone size: once; CDR3 length: 13; CDR3 DNA: TGTGCCAGCAGTCGGACAGGGCTCTATGGCTACACCTTC; CDR3 protein: CASSRTGLYGYTF
D gene: TRBD2; J gene: TRBJ2-3; V gene: TRBV5-6; clone size: NA; CDR3 length: 19; CDR3 DNA: TGTGCCAGCAGCTTGAATTTCGGGGGGTACACTGACAGCACAGATACGCAGTATTTT; CDR3 protein: CASSLNFGGYTDSTDTQYF
D gene: NA; J gene: TRBJ1-4; V gene: TRBV5-6; clone size: few; CDR3 length: 16; CDR3 DNA: TGTGCCAGCAGCTTGTACAGGGATTCAACTAATGAAAAACTGTTTTTT; CDR3 protein: CASSLYRDSTNEKLFF
D gene: NA; J gene: TRBJ2-3; V gene: TRBV7-8; clone size: NA; CDR3 length: 17; CDR3 DNA: TGTGCCAGCAGCTTCGCCGGTTATCTTTCTAGCACAGATACGCAGTATTTT; CDR3 protein: CASSFAGYLSSTDTQYF
D gene: TRBD1; J gene: TRBJ2-1; V gene: TRBV11-3; clone size: NA; CDR3 length: 15; CDR3 DNA: TGTGCCAGCAGCTTAGGGCTAGGGGGCAACAATGAGCAGTTCTTC; CDR3 protein: CASSLGLGGNNEQFF
D gene: NA; J gene: TRBJ1-3; V gene: TRBV2; clone size: NA; CDR3 length: 15; CDR3 DNA: TGTGCCAGCACACCCCACAGGACCTCTGGAAACACCATATATTTT; CDR3 protein: CASTPHRTSGNTIYF